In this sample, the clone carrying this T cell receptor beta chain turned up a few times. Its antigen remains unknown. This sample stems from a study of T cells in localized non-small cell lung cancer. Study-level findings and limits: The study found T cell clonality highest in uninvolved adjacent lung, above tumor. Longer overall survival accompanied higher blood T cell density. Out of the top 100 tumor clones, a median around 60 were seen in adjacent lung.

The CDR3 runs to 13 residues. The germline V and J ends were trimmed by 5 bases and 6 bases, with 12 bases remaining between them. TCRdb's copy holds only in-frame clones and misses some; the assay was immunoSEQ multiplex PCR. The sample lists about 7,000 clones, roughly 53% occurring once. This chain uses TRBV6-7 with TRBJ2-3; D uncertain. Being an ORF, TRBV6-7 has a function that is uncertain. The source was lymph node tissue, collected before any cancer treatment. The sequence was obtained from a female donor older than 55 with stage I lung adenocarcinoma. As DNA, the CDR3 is TGTGCCAGCAGTCCCGGACCTGGGGATACGCAGTATTTT. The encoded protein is CASSPGPGDTQYF.